The 20 T cell receptor beta chains presented below share a single source sample, sequenced in a study of blood T cell repertoires in COVID-19 (dated by TCRdb to about 2020). Library preparation used the immunoSEQ multiplex PCR assay. The immuneACCESS repertoire file appears here via TCRdb, limited to in-frame rearrangements. These files lack a portion of the clones; in checked studies, under half of the deficit traces to unresolved V genes, and the cause of the others is not known. The sample table lists over 250,000 clones, roughly four fifths of them with a count of one. 8% to 10% of the sample is taken by the ten largest. Specimen: peripheral blood. These receptor sequences come from a woman aged 45-59 years who had recovered from COVID-19.

The chain has TRBV7-9 and TRBJ2-1, with D possibly being TRBD2 (5 bases). Trimming took 6 bases from V and 9 from J, leaving 30 bases between them. The CDR3 length is 18 residues. Per the germline V gene, CDR1 is SEHNR and CDR2 is FQNEAQ (reference sequence). This chain's CDR3 is CASREFEGPKRAIGEQFF. The CDR3 nucleotides are TGTGCCAGCAGGGAGTTCGAGGGCCCCAAAAGAGCAATAGGTGAGCAGTTCTTC.

This clone was detected once. The junction and the germline gene differ at one end; a read error may be behind it. Other DNA sequences within the sample encode an identical CDR3. The V and J genes are TRBV7-9 and TRBJ1-1, with 9 bases fitting TRBD1. Germline loops: CDR1 SEHNR, CDR2 FQNEAQ (reference sequence). The CDR3 is 15 amino acids. This CDR3 reads CASSLTYRGRLEAFF. The CDR3 nucleotides are TGTGCTAGCAGCTTAACCTACAGGGGGCGGCTAGAAGCTTTCTTT. Variable domain in full (rest from reference TRBV7-9 and TRBJ1-1): DTGVSQNPRHKITKRGQNVTFRCDPISEHNRLYWYRQTLGQGPEFLTYFQNEAQLEKSRLLSDRFSAERPKGSFSTLEIQRTEQGDSAMYLCASSLTYRGRLEAFFGQGTRLTVV.

The gene calls are TRBV9 and TRBJ1-4; D unclear. Deletions cut 0 bases from V and 13 bases from J, with 16 bases between. Germline V gene data show CDR1 as SGDLS and CDR2 as YYNGEE. This CDR3 has 14 residues. The CDR3 sequence: CASSVATNFRGLFF. For the CDR3, the DNA is TGTGCCAGCAGCGTAGCTACAAATTTCCGAGGACTGTTTTTT.

V and J are TRBV28 and TRBJ1-3; D gene ambiguous. CDR3 length: 13 amino acids. The germline V gene encodes CDR1 MDHEN and CDR2 SYDVKM. Trimming stripped 3 bases from V and 3 bases from J, with 6 bases between. The chain's CDR3 is CASSLPVGNTIYF. In DNA, the CDR3 is TGTGCCAGCAGTTTGCCAGTTGGAAACACCATATATTTT.

This sequence joins TRBV29-1 and TRBJ2-7, with 12 bases matching TRBD1. Germline CDR1 is SQVTM and CDR2 is ANQGSEA. Germline trimming cut 2 bases from V and 1 base from J; bases unmatched to any gene: 9. This CDR3 region has 17 residues. For the CDR3, the DNA is TGCAGCGTTGAAAGCCCTCCGGGACAGGGGGCGTCCTACGAGCAGTACTTC. Encoded protein: CSVESPPGQGASYEQYF.

V usage is TRBV21-1 and J usage is TRBJ1-6. TRBV21-1 is tagged as a pseudogene. The CDR3 has 19 residues. The CDR3 DNA is TGTGCCAGCAGCGACCGCAGGACTCTTTGGGGCTCCTATAATTCACCCCTCCACTTT. Protein: CASSDRRTLWGSYNSPLHF.

The chain links TRBV4-3 to TRBJ2-4, with D maybe TRBD2 (7 bases). The length of the CDR3 is 16 residues. Germline V gene sequence: CDR1 LGHNA, CDR2 YSLEER. Deletions cut 0 bases from V and 6 bases from J, with 15 bases between. The CDR3 sequence: CASSQEGGGGGNIQYF. The CDR3 bases are TGCGCCAGCAGCCAAGAAGGGGGGGGAGGTGGAAACATTCAGTACTTC.

This clone has only a few counts. The J gene is TRBJ1-1, the V gene TRBV11-2; 7 bases line up with TRBD1. V dropped 4 bases and J dropped 11; count of bases not matched to a gene: 10. Germline V lookup: CDR1 SGHAT, CDR2 FQNNGV. CDR3 size: 13 residues. The CDR3 is CASSSRDRAGAFF. The CDR3 DNA reads as TGTGCCAGCAGCTCGCGCGACAGGGCCGGGGCTTTCTTT.

The gene calls are TRBV6-6 and TRBJ2-1, with 9 bases identical to TRBD2. The ends lost 6 bases at V and 4 bases at J; junction bases unmatched: 4. CDR3 length equals 14 residues. Germline assignment: CDR1 MNHNY and CDR2 SVGAGI (reference sequence). This CDR3 is CASSGTSIYNEQFF. The CDR3 coding sequence is TGTGCCAGCAGCGGGACTAGCATATACAATGAGCAGTTCTTC.

The genes are TRBV27 and TRBJ1-2; possibly TRBD1 for D (5 bases). Per germline, CDR1 MNHEY and CDR2 SMNVEV (reference sequence). The CDR3 consists of 16 residues. The V and J ends lost 5 bases and 0 bases respectively, with 16 bases between them. CDR3 amino acids: CASSPRQTVTNYGYTF. CDR3 DNA sequence: TGTGCCAGCAGTCCTCGACAGACGGTAACTAACTATGGCTACACCTTC.

V usage is TRBV6-5 and J usage is TRBJ1-2; weak D call: TRBD1 (5 bases). Germline V lookup: CDR1 MNHEY, CDR2 SVGAGI. This CDR3 has 14 amino acids. Trimming stripped 6 bases from V and 7 bases from J, with 18 bases between. The CDR3 sequence is CASSLKGRTSGYTF. CDR3 DNA: TGTGCCAGCAGCCTGAAAGGGCGGACAAGTGGCTACACCTTC.

The V gene is TRBV11-2, the J gene TRBJ2-3; 7 positions agree with TRBD2. J lost 8 bases, V lost 0 bases, and 14 bases had no gene match. The CDR3 has 17 residues. CDR1 and CDR2 (germline): SGHAT, FQNNGV. The CDR3 nucleotides read TGTGCCAGCAGCTTAGATTGGGGGGGGGACCTCTCAGGTACGCAGTATTTT. It is translated as CASSLDWGGDLSGTQYF.

The chain recombines TRBV9 with TRBJ2-2; TRBD2 agrees at 9 bases. This CDR3 has 12 amino acids. V lost 5 bases, J lost 13 bases, and 6 bases stayed unmatched. Germline CDR1 and CDR2: SGDLS and YYNGEE. CDR3 coding DNA: TGTGCCAGCAGGAGTAGCGGGGGCGGGCTGTTTTTT. Encoded protein: CASRSSGGGLFF.

This clone was seen just once. The chain is built from TRBV7-6 and TRBJ2-7; 9 nucleotides line up with TRBD1. The CDR3 extends over 14 amino acids. Germline-derived CDR1 and CDR2 are SGHVS and FNYEAQ. Losses at the gene ends were 5 bases for V and 7 bases for J; bases not matched to a gene: 9. The CDR3 nucleotides read TGTGCCAGCAGCCGGGACAGGGCTACCGTAGAGCAGTACTTC. Residues: CASSRDRATVEQYF.

This sequence joins TRBV27 and TRBJ2-7; 7 bases map to TRBD2. CDR3 length: 15 residues. The V gene's germline CDR1 is MNHEY and CDR2 SMNVEV (reference sequence). Trimming at V came to 8 bases and at J to 0 bases, leaving 10 bases not matched to a gene. Here the CDR3 reads CASAYSSGNSYEQYF. Written as DNA, the CDR3 is TGTGCCAGCGCTTATTCTAGCGGAAACTCCTACGAGCAGTACTTC.

V is TRBV19 and J is TRBJ1-3; D unclear. The CDR3 is 16 amino acids. Trimming removed 5 bases from V and 4 bases from J, with 18 bases in between. Looked up from germline, CDR1 is LNHDA and CDR2 is SQIVND (reference sequence). The CDR3 is CASSPPRERIGNTIYF. The DNA of the CDR3 is TGTGCCAGTAGTCCTCCGAGAGAGAGAATCGGAAACACCATATATTTT.

This chain connects TRBV7-9 to TRBJ2-2; 8 bases map to TRBD2. CDR3 size: 15 residues. The germline CDR1 and CDR2 sequences are SEHNR and FQNEAQ (reference sequence). J lost 4 bases, V lost 5 bases, and 6 bases had no gene match. This chain's CDR3 is CASSPRGGSTGELFF. The DNA of the CDR3 is TGTGCCAGCAGCCCGCGCGGGGGGAGCACCGGGGAGCTGTTTTTT.

The chain has TRBV19 and TRBJ2-6; D gene uncertain. With 1 base removed from V and 0 bases from J, the gap between germline ends came to 10 bases. The V gene's germline CDR1 is LNHDA and CDR2 SQIVND (reference sequence). The CDR3 extends over 17 amino acids. CDR3 sequence reads: CASSIGVDSSGANVLTF. The CDR3 bases are TGTGCCAGTAGTATAGGCGTCGATAGCTCTGGGGCCAACGTCCTGACTTTC.

In the case of this clone: Other DNA sequences within the sample encode an identical CDR3. The chain uses TRBV18 and TRBJ2-1, with unresolved D. V dropped 3 bases and J dropped 5 bases, with 8 bases sitting between them. CDR3 length equals 13 residues. Germline V gene lookup returns CDR1 KGHSH and CDR2 LQKENI. The CDR3 nucleotides read TGTGCCAGCTCACCCCGACAAAACAATGAGCAGTTCTTC. The encoded protein is CASSPRQNNEQFF.

Written as DNA, the CDR3 is TGTGCCAGCAGCTCTAGCGGGGTCCTCTACGAGCAGTACTTC. It codes for CASSSSGVLYEQYF. The chain joins TRBV5-4 to TRBJ2-7; 9 nucleotides agree with TRBD2. Germline CDR1 SGHNT, CDR2 YYREEE (reference sequence). V shed 3 bases and J 3 bases; nucleotides not matched to a gene: 4. The length of the CDR3 is 14 residues.